This TCR beta chain was observed in a study of human T cells and chemical hapten exposure (TCRdb year 2021). Broadly, across the study: For sensitization, 2% DPC in acetone was applied to a 2 cm by 2 cm area of upper inner arm skin. Libraries were pooled for sequencing, and per-sample TCR yields varied mainly because of small differences in library volumes within the pool. Weekly therapeutic DPC doses were additionally applied to the scalp of patients throughout the approximately 25-week study period. Patch testing on the upper back used Finn chambers containing 0.01% DPC, with scoring done after 6 days according to International Contact Dermatitis Research Group standards. Nearly 30 alopecia patients provided blood for TCR sequencing at one to four time points (pre-sensitization, 2, 6 and 24 weeks). This study followed changes in the peripheral blood TCR repertoire in vivo during primary and secondary sensitization of alopecia patients to the hapten diphenylcyclopropenone (DPC). Most of the patients in the cohort were female, and the cohort covered alopecia areata with under or over 50% scalp involvement, alopecia totalis and alopecia universalis. Blood was sampled from patients pre-sensitization (week 0) and at 2, 6 and about 24 weeks after DPC sensitization. On the study overall, not on this receptor specifically: DPC sensitization did not change how many TCRs were above 1 in 1000 frequency, and no evidence was found of alterations in global repertoire structure. The number of PT1 expanded TCRs positively correlated with patch test score, significant at thresholds 8, 16 and 32 but not 4. Compared with pre-sensitization or healthy control sets, expanded TCRs formed significantly more large CDR3 similarity clusters, which is consistent with antigen-driven responses. Repeated subsampling changed both the strength of the expansion versus patch-test correlation and the threshold at which the correlation became significant. All patients had alopecia, a presumed autoimmune disease, so their immune response might differ from that of healthy individuals.

CDR3 length: 18 amino acids, cysteine to phenylalanine. The read is trimmed to its CDR3 DNA, 54 bases read in frame from base 1. Taken from the germline V gene (reference sequence), the CDR1 and CDR2 loops are SEHNR and FQNEAQ. Deletion took 2 bases off V and 3 bases off J, with a span of 23 bases between the germline ends. This specimen's time point label, interpreted: patch test 1, 2 weeks after DPC sensitization. The label giving this sample's treatment or condition can be read as: therapeutic diphenylcyclopropenone sensitization with weekly scalp DPC. Blood at each patch-test visit was drawn before the patch test was applied. Eligible patients were aged 18 to 70, diagnosed with alopecia, deemed suitable for DPC therapy, and excluded if pregnant. Total RNA was extracted from unfractionated whole blood collected in Tempus Blood RNA tubes. In its sample, this clonotype was seen many times. The antigen it binds to is not known. The sample holds no much larger clone one base away, and base qualities are not on file.

Libraries were prepared through RACE. Data came from a NextSeq 500. During library preparation, unique molecular identifiers were attached to individual cDNA molecules so that TCRs could be counted quantitatively and reproducibly. Each blood RNA sample was used to sequence both TCR alpha and TCR beta chains. Regarding the original processing steps: The median number of TCRs per sample was over 95,000, ranging from about 20,000 to 750,000. V, J and CDR3 annotation of the TCR reads was carried out using the Decombinator software suite. To make PS versus PT1 abundance plots, every sample was subsampled to the same number of TCRs (28,000). TCRs were defined as expanded if absent before sensitization and observed at least eight times at the 2-week time point. The public reads were reanalyzed by TCRdb: fastp trimming at Q25, MiXCR alignment, in-frame beta chains only. Rows are unified per CDR3 protein, each entry keeping the most common DNA and genes. The V and J calls and clone size are TCRdb's, not the authors'. The sample table contains under 450,000 distinct CDR3 sequences; only one count was recorded for around 5% of them. Jointly, the top ten make up under 2.5% of the sample.

Recombination linked TRBV7-9 to TRBJ2-7, with the D call tentatively TRBD1 or TRBD2, each fitting 5 bases. This clonotype was sampled from a woman aged 50 to 60 with alopecia areata. Some clones in this sample may be carry-over from other donors' samples. The sample in question was whole blood, obtained in connection with sensitization to the hapten diphenylcyclopropenone (DPC). The nucleotides read TGTGCCAGCAGCTTATCCGGACTTAACCAGGGCCCTCTCTACGAGCAGTACTTC. Its protein is CASSLSGLNQGPLYEQYF.